These 11 T cell receptor beta chains originate from one sample sequenced in a study of breast tumors, draining lymph nodes, adjacent tissues. TCRdb reprocessed the multiplex PCR reads with MiXCR, giving one entry per CDR3 protein. The table records about 20,000 distinct CDR3 sequences, 43% of them present only once. Material for sequencing was breast tumor tissue. The source is a female donor with breast cancer. Some clones in this sample may be carry-over from other donors' samples.

CDR3 loop: CASSLVNSGIAEQYF. CDR3 sequence (DNA): TGTGCCAGTAGTTTGGTTAATAGCGGGATTGCCGAGCAGTACTTC. This chain connects TRBV19 to TRBJ2-7, with 8 bases lining up with TRBD2. The CDR3 is 15 amino acids. Germline V gene lookup returns CDR1 LNHDA and CDR2 SQIVND (reference sequence). V lost 5 bases and J lost 6; bases outside the gene matches: 12.

A word on this clonotype: A much larger clone differs by one base, so this may be a read error. The chain carries TRBV12-3 or TRBV12-4 and TRBJ1-5; 7 bases are shared with TRBD1. The CDR3 is 15 residues long. The DNA for the CDR3 is TGTGCCAGCAGTTCGGACAGGCATAGCAATCAGCTCCAGCATTTT. This translates into CASSSDRHSNQLQHF.

This clonotype was seen at least ten times. The CDR3 bases are TGTGCCAGCAGGGGCGGGAGTACGGTAACCGGGGAGCTGTTTTTT. As protein: CASRGGSTVTGELFF. The J gene is TRBJ2-2, the V gene TRBV6-1; TRBD2 agrees at 7 bases. The length of the CDR3 is 15 residues. V trimming: 6 bases; J trimming: 5 bases; junction bases outside the gene matches: 9. The germline V gene has CDR1 MNHNS and CDR2 SASEGT.

V and J are TRBV11-2 and TRBJ2-5; TRBD2 matches 14 bases. Germline CDR1 and CDR2: SGHAT and FQNNGV. The CDR3 is 17 amino acids. The V and J ends lost 0 bases and 5 bases, in that order; junction bases with no gene match: 5. The chain's CDR3 is CASSLESRLAGGETQYF. CDR3 nucleotides: TGTGCCAGCAGCTTAGAATCTCGACTAGCGGGAGGGGAGACCCAGTACTTC.

This clonotype was seen at least ten times. A single base separates this from a much larger clone, so it may be a read error. Because it lacks the conserved phenylalanine or tryptophan at the end, this CDR3 is likely a read error. The chain uses TRBV19 and TRBJ2-7, with D maybe TRBD1 (5 bases). The CDR3 spans 16 residues. In germline, CDR1 is LNHDA, CDR2 SQIVND (reference sequence). The germline V and J ends were trimmed by 7 bases and 3 bases, with 22 bases remaining between them. DNA of the CDR3: TGTGCCAGTAAGGTTTCTGGGGCTGGCGATATCTACGAGCAGTACTCC. Amino acid sequence: CASKVSGAGDIYEQYS.

This clonotype was recorded at least ten times. The chain has TRBV7-3 and TRBJ2-2; D uncertain. Germline CDR1 is SGHTA and CDR2 is FQGTGA. V was pared by 5 bases and J by 5 bases, with 3 bases between. This CDR3 comprises 11 residues. The CDR3 DNA is TGTGCCAGCAGCGGGACCGGGGAGCTGTTTTTT. Translating gives CASSGTGELFF.

This clonotype was counted ten times or more. The V gene is TRBV7-9, the J gene TRBJ1-1; D unresolved. V was trimmed by 4 bases and J by 3 bases, leaving 9 bases between them. The CDR3 runs 13 residues. Germline V lookup: CDR1 SEHNR, CDR2 FQNEAQ (reference sequence). CDR3 region: CASSSSYDTEAFF. The CDR3 region has the DNA TGTGCCAGCAGCTCCTCTTACGACACTGAAGCTTTCTTT.

The chain uses TRBV24-1 and TRBJ2-3, with a weak D call TRBD2 (7 bases). The CDR3 totals 18 residues. V shed 6 bases and J shed 6 bases, with 27 bases lying between them. CDR1 and CDR2 (germline): KGHDR, SFDVKD. This CDR3 reads CATSPGGRGGGLLDTQYF. CDR3 DNA sequence: TGTGCCACCAGTCCCGGGGGGCGTGGCGGGGGTCTATTGGATACGCAGTATTTT.

In this sample, this clonotype is medium-sized. The chain is built from TRBV7-6 and TRBJ2-6; the D gene is possibly TRBD2 (5 bases). Trimming took off 1 base at V and 4 bases at J, with 14 bases between the two ends. Germline V gene data show CDR1 as SGHVS and CDR2 as FNYEAQ. The CDR3 totals 17 residues. The CDR3 is CASSLEGRGSGANVLTF. CDR3 nucleotide sequence: TGTGCCAGCAGCTTAGAAGGGCGCGGGTCGGGGGCCAACGTCCTGACTTTC.

This clonotype was observed at least ten times. V is TRBV19 and J is TRBJ2-7; D not certain. Deletions cut 0 bases from V and 7 bases from J, with 19 bases between. The CDR3 has 16 amino acids. Germline V gene sequence: CDR1 LNHDA, CDR2 SQIVND (reference sequence). CDR3 nucleotide sequence: TGTGCCAGTAGTATAGATCACATGGGAATGACTTGGGAGCAGTACTTC. It encodes CASSIDHMGMTWEQYF.

The V gene is TRBV9, the J gene TRBJ2-1, with 9 bases that match TRBD2. This CDR3 spans 15 amino acids. Germline CDR1 SGDLS, CDR2 YYNGEE. The trim removed 2 bases at V and 8 bases at J, leaving 8 bases unmatched. CDR3 amino acids: CASSVIAGALDEQFF. DNA of the CDR3: TGTGCCAGCAGCGTTATAGCGGGAGCTTTGGATGAGCAGTTCTTC.